Shown below are 20 T cell receptor beta chains from a single sample sequenced in a study of cytomegalovirus exposure and HLA in healthy donors. PCR amplification relied on 60 Vbeta primers (plus 13 Jbeta primers). Assay used: immunoSEQ multiplex PCR; TCRdb lists only in-frame clones, some missing. Found here are 100,000 to 150,000 clones, approximately 78% of them singletons; the top ten hold around 0.99%. The sequenced material came from PBMCs. These receptors all stem from a woman in her 30s in good health and CMV-seronegative.

Only a few counts were recorded for this clone. The J gene is TRBJ1-4, the V gene TRBV30, with a possible D match to TRBD1 (5 bases). Trimming pared 1 base from V and 4 bases from J, leaving 7 bases between. Germline V gene sequence: CDR1 GTSNPN, CDR2 SVGIG (reference sequence). The length of the CDR3 is 13 residues. DNA for the CDR3: TGTGCCTGGAGTGGACAGCTTAATGAAAAACTGTTTTTT. This sequence encodes CAWSGQLNEKLFF.

This rearrangement joins TRBV5-1 to TRBJ1-1; D is unclear. This CDR3 has 13 residues. With 5 bases removed from V and 5 bases from J, the gap between germline ends came to 13 bases. Germline CDR1 is SGHRS and CDR2 is YFSETQ. The CDR3 DNA reads TGCGCCAGCAGTCCCCGGGAGCGGACTGAAGCTTTCTTT. Protein: CASSPRERTEAFF. Using reference TRBV5-1 and TRBJ1-1 for the parts outside the CDR3, the full variable domain is KAGVTQTPRYLIKTRGQQVTLSCSPISGHRSVSWYQQTPGQGLQFLFEYFSETQRNKGNFPGRFSGRQFSNSRSEMNVSTLELGDSALYLCASSPRERTEAFFGQGTRLTVV.

V usage is TRBV4-2 and J usage is TRBJ1-2; 7 nucleotides agree with TRBD1. This CDR3 contains 16 residues. Germline assignment: CDR1 LGHNA and CDR2 YNFKEQ. V shed 3 bases and J 4 bases; nucleotides not matched to a gene: 11. CDR3 coding DNA: TGTGCCAGCAGCCAGGCCTCAGGGGGGAATCTCTATGGCTACACCTTC. Translated, it gives CASSQASGGNLYGYTF.

The chain has TRBV5-3 and TRBJ2-1; 7 bases align to TRBD2. TRBV5-3 is an ORF, and what it does is uncertain. This CDR3 region has 15 residues. V gave up 3 bases and J gave up 6 bases; unmatched junction bases: 9. CDR3 region: CARSSRDYPINEQFF. The DNA for the CDR3 is TGTGCCAGAAGCTCCCGGGACTACCCAATCAATGAGCAGTTCTTC.

This chain joins TRBV14 and TRBJ2-2; TRBD1 is a possible D gene (6 bases). Looked up from germline, CDR1 is SGHDN and CDR2 is FVKESK. V was cut by 4 bases and J by 3 bases, with 12 bases left in between. The CDR3 contains 15 residues. This chain's CDR3 is CASSPRGGYTGELFF. CDR3 DNA sequence: TGTGCCAGCAGCCCCCGAGGGGGTTACACCGGGGAGCTGTTTTTT.

This chain uses TRBV9 with TRBJ1-6; 8 bases agree with TRBD1. The V segment lost 3 bases and the J segment 7 bases; nucleotides outside the gene matches: 9. CDR1 is SGDLS, CDR2 YYNGEE, per germline. This CDR3 is built from 16 residues. The chain's CDR3 is CASSASQGAPNSPLHF. For the CDR3, the DNA is TGTGCCAGCAGCGCCTCCCAGGGGGCGCCGAATTCACCCCTCCACTTT.

The V and J genes are TRBV9 and TRBJ1-1, with TRBD1 as a possible D gene (6 bases). The germline gives CDR1 SGDLS, CDR2 YYNGEE. This CDR3 spans 15 amino acids. V dropped 1 base and J dropped 0 bases, with 10 bases sitting between them. The CDR3 DNA follows: TGTGCCAGCAGCGTACGTACAGGGATGAACACTGAAGCTTTCTTT. Translating gives CASSVRTGMNTEAFF.

The chain combines TRBV6-5 with TRBJ2-7; perhaps TRBD1 as D (6 bases). The CDR3 has 16 amino acids. Per germline, CDR1 MNHEY and CDR2 SVGAGI. Trimming left V 4 bases short and J 3 bases short, with 19 bases between. Here the CDR3 reads CASSSPGDRRGYEQYF. The CDR3 DNA follows: TGTGCCAGCAGTTCCCCAGGGGATCGCAGGGGCTACGAGCAGTACTTC.

The chain is built from TRBV7-9 and TRBJ2-3, with 7 bases aligning to TRBD2. The V segment lost 7 bases and the J segment 3 bases; nucleotides outside the gene matches: 7. The CDR3 has 14 amino acids. Germline CDR1 reads SEHNR; CDR2 reads FQNEAQ (reference sequence). In DNA form, the CDR3 reads TGTGCCAGCACCAAAAGCGGGGCTACAGATACGCAGTATTTT. It specifies CASTKSGATDTQYF.

The chain employs TRBV6-5 and TRBJ2-5; the match to TRBD2 covers 8 bases. In germline, CDR1 is MNHEY, CDR2 SVGAGI. The CDR3 is made up of 15 amino acids. The V segment lost 2 bases and the J segment 1 base; nucleotides outside the gene matches: 3. CDR3 nucleotides: TGTGCCAGCAGTTACCGCGGGGGGCCCCAAGAGACCCAGTACTTC. Amino acids: CASSYRGGPQETQYF.

The V call is TRBV28, the J call TRBJ2-7; tentative D call: TRBD2 (5 bases). The ends were cut back, 2 bases at V and 2 bases at J, with 7 bases in the middle. Germline V gives CDR1 MDHEN, CDR2 SYDVKM. This CDR3 spans 13 amino acids. The CDR3 DNA sequence: TGTGCCAGCAGTTTAACTAGGGCCTACGAGCAGTACTTC. Translation: CASSLTRAYEQYF.

This chain uses TRBV30 with TRBJ2-4, with D perhaps TRBD1 (6 bases). Trimming removed 3 bases at V and 1 base at J, with 16 bases between. The CDR3 runs 16 residues. Germline assignment: CDR1 GTSNPN and CDR2 SVGIG (reference sequence). The DNA of the CDR3 is TGTGCCTGGAGCCGAACAGGGTTACTGGCCAAAAACATTCAGTACTTC. The encoded protein is CAWSRTGLLAKNIQYF.

The J gene is TRBJ2-7, the V gene TRBV2, with a possible D match to TRBD2 (5 bases). Deletions cut 8 bases from V and 7 bases from J, with 18 bases between. Germline-derived CDR1 and CDR2 are SNHLY and FYNNEI. The CDR3 contains 13 residues. In nucleotides, the CDR3 is TGTGCCAGCTCGGGGTATTATTCGGCGGAGCAGTACTTC. Translated, it gives CASSGYYSAEQYF.

The V gene is TRBV5-8, the J gene TRBJ1-5; D is unclear. Germline V gene data show CDR1 as SGHTS and CDR2 as YDEGEE. The CDR3 runs to 13 residues. Trimming left V 0 bases short and J 4 bases short, with 5 bases between. CDR3 in amino acids: CASSLDRNQPQHF. The CDR3 coding sequence is TGTGCCAGCAGCTTGGACAGAAATCAGCCCCAGCATTTT.

The chain employs TRBV7-2 and TRBJ2-2; 8 bases are a match to TRBD1. Losses at the gene ends were 1 base for V and 4 bases for J; bases not matched to a gene: 5. The CDR3 contains 16 residues. Germline V gene lookup returns CDR1 SGHTA and CDR2 FQGNSA. The DNA of the CDR3 is TGTGCCAGCAGCTTAGTTGGCAGGGGGCGCACCGGGGAGCTGTTTTTT. Protein product: CASSLVGRGRTGELFF. Full variable domain (outside the CDR3, taken from reference TRBV7-2 and TRBJ2-2): GAGVSQSPSNKVTEKGKDVELRCDPISGHTALYWYRQSLGQGLEFLIYFQGNSAPDKSGLPSDRFSAERTGGSVSTLTIQRTQQEDSAVYLCASSLVGRGRTGELFFGEGSRLTVL.

The rearrangement uses TRBV7-6 and TRBJ2-1; TRBD2 might be the D (5 bases). Germline V gene data show CDR1 as SGHVS and CDR2 as FNYEAQ. Trimming left V 0 bases short and J 1 base short, with 7 bases between. CDR3 length equals 15 residues. As DNA, the CDR3 is TGTGCCAGCAGCTTAGCGGGAGCGTCCTACAATGAGCAGTTCTTC. It yields the protein CASSLAGASYNEQFF.

The rearrangement uses TRBV27 and TRBJ1-1, with 9 nucleotides matching TRBD1. The CDR3 spans 13 residues. V gave up 6 bases and J gave up 7 bases; unmatched junction bases: 6. Germline CDR1 MNHEY, CDR2 SMNVEV (reference sequence). The DNA for the CDR3 is TGTGCCAGCAGCCCCACAGGGGGCGGTGAAGCTTTCTTT. It is translated as CASSPTGGGEAFF.

Details on this clone: The junction and the germline gene differ at one end; a read error may be behind it. V and J are TRBV7-9 and TRBJ2-7; 8 bases line up with TRBD2. Germline V CDR1 and CDR2: SEHNR, FQNEAQ (reference sequence). The CDR3 totals 15 residues. CDR3: CSSGSYSAGGYEQYF. The CDR3 DNA follows: TGTTCCAGCGGTTCGTATAGCGCGGGGGGCTACGAGCAGTACTTC.

This sequence joins TRBV5-1 and TRBJ1-2; 9 nucleotides agree with TRBD1. The CDR3 runs to 14 residues. After removal of 4 bases from V and 7 bases from J, the junction contained 8 bases not matched to a gene. Germline V gene lookup returns CDR1 SGHRS and CDR2 YFSETQ. The CDR3 region is CASSPITGGGGYTF. The CDR3 DNA is TGCGCCAGCAGCCCTATAACAGGGGGCGGTGGCTACACCTTC.

The chain couples TRBV15 to TRBJ1-4, with no clear D. V was cut by 0 bases and J by 7 bases, with 12 bases left in between. The germline V gene has CDR1 LNHNV and CDR2 YYDKDF (reference sequence). This CDR3 has 15 residues. CDR3 amino acids: CATSRETTSGEKLFF. CDR3 coding DNA: TGTGCCACCAGCAGAGAGACCACAAGCGGTGAAAAACTGTTTTTT. The complete variable domain, with remaining parts taken from reference TRBV15 and TRBJ1-4, reads DAMVIQNPRYQVTQFGKPVTLSCSQTLNHNVMYWYQQKSSQAPKLLFHYYDKDFNNEADTPDNFQSRRPNTSFCFLDIRSPGLGDTAMYLCATSRETTSGEKLFFGSGTQLSVL.